This is a list of T cell receptor beta chains from one sample in a study of cytomegalovirus exposure and HLA in healthy donors. Some clones are missing from TCRdb's copy, which holds only in-frame ones; the method was immunoSEQ multiplex PCR. The sample includes around 160,000 clones, approximately 85% of them seen just once. The sequencing input was PBMCs. The receptors were sampled from a man aged 18 to 30 in good health and CMV-seropositive. CDR3s leave out the opening cysteine and the closing phenylalanine or tryptophan. For some rows the clone size is stated as once, few or many, or as a class when expanded; others skip it.

J: TRBJ2-7
size: NA
V: TRBV4-1
CDR3: ASSRGLAGGEQY

J: TRBJ1-5
size: NA
V: TRBV27
CDR3: ASSLSPGFSNQPQH

J: TRBJ2-1
size: NA
V: TRBV7-9
CDR3: ASSSRDRSYNEQF

J: TRBJ1-1
size: NA
V: TRBV27
CDR3: ASTRTGSNTEAF

J: TRBJ2-3
size: few
V: TRBV6-1
CDR3: ASSGQAGGPDTQY

J: TRBJ2-3
size: NA
V: TRBV9
CDR3: ASSVRQGSITDTQY

J: TRBJ1-6
size: NA
V: TRBV6-5
CDR3: ASSYSWGSPLH

J: TRBJ1-1
size: NA
V: TRBV27
CDR3: ASSRSLGQWNTEAF

J: TRBJ1-1
size: NA
V: TRBV6-1
CDR3: ASSARAGADTEAF

J: TRBJ1-2
size: NA
V: TRBV7-9
CDR3: ASSNTGVGYT

J: TRBJ2-5
size: once
V: TRBV7-8
CDR3: ASSLHLLRGQETQY

J: TRBJ2-1
size: NA
V: TRBV2
CDR3: ASSAGTGIYNEQF

J: TRBJ1-2
size: NA
V: TRBV5-4
CDR3: ASSPGGRARDYGYT

J: TRBJ1-5
size: NA
V: TRBV7-8
CDR3: ASSRDRGQGQPQH

J: TRBJ2-1
size: NA
V: TRBV28
CDR3: ASMGSGGSYNEQF

J: TRBJ2-2
size: NA
V: TRBV7-3
CDR3: ASSLTGRTATGELF

J: TRBJ2-7
size: NA
V: TRBV6-5
CDR3: ASSYGGVAGYEQY

J: TRBJ2-5
size: NA
V: TRBV7-9
CDR3: ASSLDAGGVETQY

J: TRBJ1-6
size: NA
V: TRBV27
CDR3: ASSLPGPQSPLH

J: TRBJ2-3
size: NA
V: TRBV10-1
CDR3: ASSPTGVVCRYTDTQY

J: TRBJ1-5
size: once
V: TRBV23-1
CDR3: ASSQSQGGNQPQH

J: TRBJ2-2
size: NA
V: TRBV30
CDR3: AWTRGGLTGELF

J: TRBJ2-7
size: NA
V: TRBV10-3
CDR3: AISNGLAGVHISYEQY

J: TRBJ1-2
size: NA
V: TRBV27
CDR3: ASSPLGGTYGYT

J: TRBJ2-7
size: NA
V: TRBV19
CDR3: ASSRGTFAYEQY

J: TRBJ2-1
size: NA
V: TRBV19
CDR3: ASTISRGLAGGIIDEQF

J: TRBJ1-5
size: once
V: TRBV5-6
CDR3: ASSLAFQGNQPQH